One and the same sample provided the 21 T cell receptor beta chains below, sequenced in a study of regulatory T cells in long-lasting Graves disease (dated by TCRdb to about 2021). To prepare the library, multiplex PCR was applied. The listed sequencing device is Illumina HiSeq 4000. To build TCR beta libraries, CDR3 regions were amplified by Arm-PCR using iRepertoire HTBI primers. TCRdb cleaned the public reads at Q25 with fastp, built clones with MiXCR and kept in-frame beta chains. All rows with the same CDR3 protein become a single entry with the most common DNA and genes. The sample table holds hundreds of thousands of distinct CDR3 sequences, of which around 21% were seen once. 7.8% of the sample is in the top ten clones. What this sample's time point label stands for: persistent/refractory GD, antithyroid drugs over 5 years with positive TRAb. RNA was extracted from PBMCs in TRIzol for both TCR sequencing and RNA sequencing.

Sequenced material: peripheral blood mononuclear cells (PBMCs), taken when the disease was refractory, from a patient treated with antithyroid drugs. All receptors derive from a female donor with Graves disease.

This clonotype turned up a few times. This chain joins TRBV7-4 and TRBJ1-5; TRBD1 agrees at 10 bases. The V and J ends lost 5 bases and 0 bases, in that order; junction bases with no gene match: 10. This CDR3 is built from 18 residues. CDR1 and CDR2 from the germline V gene are SGHVT and SQSDAQ. CDR3 nucleotides: TGTGCCAGCAGCCTTCCGGGACAGGGGAGATATAGCAATCAGCCCCAGCATTTT. Protein sequence: CASSLPGQGRYSNQPQHF.

In its sample, this clonotype was seen many times. V and J are TRBV6-5 and TRBJ2-7, with D possibly matching TRBD2 (5 bases). CDR1 MNHEY and CDR2 SVGAGI come from the germline V gene. The CDR3 length is 15 residues. V lost 2 bases, J lost 0 bases, and 11 bases lay in between. The CDR3: CASSYPAASSYEQYF. The DNA of the CDR3 is TGTGCCAGCAGTTACCCAGCGGCGAGCTCCTACGAGCAGTACTTC.

The V call is TRBV20-1, the J call TRBJ2-7, with D tentatively TRBD1 or TRBD2 (5 bases each). Germline CDR1 and CDR2: DFQATT and SNEGSKA (reference sequence). The V gene lost 3 bases and the J gene lost 0 bases, with 9 bases spanning the gap. This CDR3 is built from 13 residues. CDR3 protein: CSASSGTSYEQYF. CDR3 sequence (DNA): TGCAGTGCTAGCTCGGGGACCTCCTACGAGCAGTACTTC.

The table lists this clonotype with many counts. The rearrangement joins TRBV12-3 or TRBV12-4 to TRBJ1-1, with D maybe TRBD1 (5 bases). V was cut by 5 bases and J by 3 bases, with 10 bases left in between. This CDR3 has 13 residues. CDR3: CASSTGGDTEAFF. The CDR3 DNA sequence: TGTGCCAGCAGTACGGGGGGAGACACTGAAGCTTTCTTT.

This clonotype was detected ten times or more. This chain joins TRBV20-1 and TRBJ2-2; the D is unclear. CDR3 size: 13 residues. From germline, CDR1 is DFQATT and CDR2 SNEGSKA (reference sequence). V was shortened by 1 base and J by 3 bases, with 6 bases between the two germline ends. The CDR3 loop is CSARVGHTGELFF. The DNA of the CDR3 is TGCAGTGCTAGAGTTGGGCACACCGGGGAGCTGTTTTTT.

In its sample, this clonotype was seen many times. V is TRBV6-1 and J is TRBJ1-2; D is perhaps TRBD1 (5 bases). Looked up from germline, CDR1 is MNHNS and CDR2 is SASEGT. This CDR3 is built from 15 residues. V was trimmed by 2 bases and J by 8 bases, leaving 18 bases between them. As DNA, the CDR3 is TGTGCCAGCAGTGAAAAAAATTCGGGGGTTCGAGGCTACACCTTC. This translates into CASSEKNSGVRGYTF.

A few counts support this clonotype. The chain combines TRBV6-1 with TRBJ1-2; D gene unclear. CDR3 size: 15 residues. The V gene lost 7 bases and the J gene lost 7 bases, with 22 bases spanning the gap. CDR1 and CDR2 (germline): MNHNS, SASEGT. For the CDR3, the DNA is TGTGCCAGCACCGAAACCATTGGATTTGGGTCTGGCTACACCTTC. It encodes CASTETIGFGSGYTF.

The V and J genes are TRBV6-1 and TRBJ2-7, with 9 bases identical to TRBD1. The V and J ends lost 5 bases and 2 bases, in that order; junction bases with no gene match: 10. Germline-derived CDR1 and CDR2 are MNHNS and SASEGT. This CDR3 region has 16 residues. For the CDR3, the DNA is TGTGCCAGCAGTCTGACGACAGGGGGGCATCCCTACGAGCAGTACTTC. Residues: CASSLTTGGHPYEQYF.

This clonotype was counted many times. This chain connects TRBV2 to TRBJ1-1; unclear D gene. The V end lost 5 bases, the J end lost 4 bases, and 14 bases lay between the germline ends. The CDR3 spans 14 residues. Germline CDR1 SNHLY, CDR2 FYNNEI. CDR3: CASSRSGVSTEAFF. CDR3 nucleotides: TGTGCCAGCAGTCGATCGGGAGTGAGCACTGAAGCTTTCTTT.

The V and J genes are TRBV4-1 and TRBJ2-7; TRBD2 might be the D (5 bases). V shed 2 bases and J shed 0 bases, with 8 bases lying between them. CDR1 MGHRA and CDR2 YSYEKL come from the germline V gene. CDR3 length equals 14 residues. The CDR3 region is CASSQLGSSYEQYF. CDR3 nucleotides: TGCGCCAGCAGCCAATTAGGGAGCTCCTACGAGCAGTACTTC.

This clonotype was seen only a few times. CDR3 in amino acids: CASSYPLARSGNTIYF. The CDR3, as DNA: TGTGCCAGCAGTTACCCTCTTGCAAGGTCCGGAAACACCATATATTTT. The chain recombines TRBV6-5 with TRBJ1-3; D unclear. From germline, CDR1 is MNHEY and CDR2 SVGAGI. This CDR3 has 16 amino acids. V was clipped by 2 bases and J by 4 bases, with 15 bases between them.

There are many counts of this clonotype. The J gene is TRBJ1-5, the V gene TRBV2; D possibly corresponds to TRBD1 (5 bases). Trimming removed 4 bases at V and 5 bases at J, with 12 bases between. This CDR3 has 14 amino acids. Germline values: CDR1 SNHLY, CDR2 FYNNEI. The CDR3 here is CASSARTKDQPQHF. The CDR3 region has the DNA TGTGCCAGCAGTGCTCGGACAAAGGATCAGCCCCAGCATTTT.

This clonotype was found many times. The V and J genes are TRBV11-2 and TRBJ2-5; D gene ambiguous. CDR1 and CDR2 from the germline V gene are SGHAT and FQNNGV. This CDR3 comprises 13 residues. V dropped 2 bases and J dropped 4 bases, with 8 bases sitting between them. CDR3 sequence: CASSLSFRETQYF. The CDR3 region has the DNA TGTGCCAGCAGCTTATCTTTCAGAGAGACCCAGTACTTC.

This clonotype has only a few counts. The rearrangement uses TRBV7-2 and TRBJ2-7; D gene ambiguous. Germline values: CDR1 SGHTA, CDR2 FQGNSA. The CDR3 length is 11 residues. V lost 5 bases and J 5 bases, leaving 7 bases between the germline ends. CDR3 sequence (DNA): TGTGCCAGCAGCCCTGCGGACGAGCAGTACTTC. It is translated as CASSPADEQYF.

With regard to this clonotype: A much larger clone lies a single base off, so this may be a read error. The chain links TRBV25-1 to TRBJ2-7; 10 nucleotides line up with TRBD1. The CDR3 spans 15 residues. CDR1 and CDR2 (germline): MGHDK, SYGVNS. The CDR3 DNA reads TGTGCCAACAGTTCACGACAGGGGGCTTTCCACGAGCAGTACTTC. Protein product: CANSSRQGAFHEQYF.

V and J are TRBV5-1 and TRBJ1-1, with 7 nucleotides matching TRBD1. The CDR3 sequence is 16 residues long. The junction had 10 bases not matched to a gene; V was cut back by 0 bases and J by 5 bases. Germline CDR1 SGHRS, CDR2 YFSETQ. CDR3 region: CASSLGAGGQGTEAFF. As DNA, the CDR3 is TGCGCCAGCAGCTTGGGGGCAGGGGGTCAAGGAACTGAAGCTTTCTTT.

This clonotype has more than one count but fewer than ten. V usage is TRBV5-1 and J usage is TRBJ1-1; 8 bases fit TRBD1. This CDR3 region has 15 residues. The junction had 6 bases not matched to a gene; V was cut back by 4 bases and J by 1 base. Germline CDR1 reads SGHRS; CDR2 reads YFSETQ. CDR3 in DNA: TGCGCCAGCAGCCCCAGGACAGGGAAGAACACTGAAGCTTTCTTT. Amino acid sequence: CASSPRTGKNTEAFF.

This sequence joins TRBV10-3 and TRBJ2-3, with a tentative D call TRBD1 (7 bases). Germline assignment: CDR1 ENHRY and CDR2 SYGVKD. V lost 5 bases, J lost 6 bases, and 15 bases lay in between. The CDR3 consists of 14 residues. CDR3 in amino acids: CAISRGTVGDTQYF. CDR3 bases: TGTGCCATCAGTCGGGGGACAGTCGGTGATACGCAGTATTTT.

In this sample, this clonotype turned up many times. The chain couples TRBV20-1 to TRBJ1-5, with TRBD1 matching 11 bases. The CDR3 sequence is 14 residues long. V lost 1 base and J lost 5; bases outside the gene matches: 1. Germline V gene sequence: CDR1 DFQATT, CDR2 SNEGSKA (reference sequence). CDR3 sequence reads: CSARGTGGDQPQHF. In DNA form, the CDR3 reads TGCAGTGCTAGAGGGACAGGGGGCGATCAGCCCCAGCATTTT.

This chain connects TRBV27 to TRBJ2-7; the D gene is possibly TRBD1 (6 bases). The V and J ends lost 9 bases and 3 bases respectively, with 9 bases between them. This CDR3 region has 11 residues. CDR1 is MNHEY and CDR2 is SMNVEV in the germline V gene (reference sequence). Here the CDR3 reads CASQGIYEQYF. DNA for the CDR3: TGTGCCAGTCAGGGGATCTACGAGCAGTACTTC.

Only a few counts were recorded for this clonotype. Here the CDR3 reads CASSPPQGTYEQYF. As DNA, the CDR3 is TGTGCCAGCTCACCACCCCAGGGAACCTACGAGCAGTACTTC. This chain links TRBV18 with TRBJ2-7; D possibly corresponds to TRBD1 (5 bases). This CDR3 spans 14 amino acids. Germline values: CDR1 KGHSH, CDR2 LQKENI. Between the trimmed V and J ends, which lost 0 bases and 2 bases, there was a span of 8 bases.